These T cell receptor beta chains were read from a single sample in a study of blood T cell repertoires in COVID-19. Clones were sequenced by immunoSEQ multiplex PCR, and TCRdb holds only the in-frame ones, with some missing. The sample includes about 300,000 clones, 85% to 90% of them seen just once. Sequencing was performed on PBMCs or T cells enriched from blood (not recorded which). The receptors come from a woman younger than 35 with acute COVID-19. CDR3s include the opening cysteine and the closing phenylalanine or tryptophan. The D gene is left open where the match is weak. The size entry is marked missing in some rows and otherwise reads once, few, many or a size class.

clone_size	d_call	v_call	cdr3_length	j_call	cdr3_nt	cdr3_aa
-	-	TRBV6-5	14	TRBJ1-2	TGTGCCAGCAGTTTTCGGGTCTCTGGCTATGGCTACACCTTC	CASSFRVSGYGYTF
-	-	TRBV9	16	TRBJ2-7	TGTGCCAGCAGCGTAGACTCGGGCGGACACTCCTACGAGCAGTACTTC	CASSVDSGGHSYEQYF
-	-	TRBV7-2	14	TRBJ1-6	TGTGCCAGCAGGGAGCCAGCCCATAATTCACCCCTCCACTTT	CASREPAHNSPLHF
-	TRBD1	TRBV30	13	TRBJ1-1	TGTGCCTGGACAGGGGGATTGCACACTGAAGCTTTCTTT	CAWTGGLHTEAFF
-	-	TRBV6-5	15	TRBJ2-4	TGTGCCAGCAGTTACTCACAGGACAGCCGAAACATTCAGTACTTC	CASSYSQDSRNIQYF
-	TRBD1	TRBV6-5	13	TRBJ1-5	TGTGCCAGCAGTTACGGGGACAGTCAGCCCCAGCATTTT	CASSYGDSQPQHF
-	TRBD1	TRBV27	14	TRBJ2-7	TGTGCCAGCTCTCTCTACAGGGGAGTCTACGAGCAGTACTTC	CASSLYRGVYEQYF
once	TRBD2	TRBV6-1	18	TRBJ2-5	TGTGCCAGCAGTGAAGGAAAGAGAGGAGCGGGAGTAATCGAGACCCAGTACTTC	CASSEGKRGAGVIETQYF
-	-	TRBV7-9	13	TRBJ1-2	TGTGCCAGCAGTGGAGGGGCGTCATATGGCTACACCTTC	CASSGGASYGYTF
once	-	TRBV28	13	TRBJ1-1	TGTGCCAGCAGTTTATGGCTCCCCCCTAGAGCTTTCTTT	CASSLWLPPRAFF
-	-	TRBV7-9	14	TRBJ1-4	TGTGCCAGCAGCTTATCGAGGCGAAATGAAAAACTGTTTTTT	CASSLSRRNEKLFF
-	TRBD1	TRBV6-5	13	TRBJ1-2	TGTGCCTGCCGGGGACAGGGTAGCGATGGCTACACCTTC	CACRGQGSDGYTF
-	TRBD1	TRBV28	14	TRBJ1-2	TGTGCCAGCAGTTCCGGGACAGCTAACTATGGCTACACCTTC	CASSSGTANYGYTF
-	TRBD1	TRBV2	14	TRBJ1-5	TGTGCCATTAAGACAGGGAATAGCAATCAGCCCCAGCATTTT	CAIKTGNSNQPQHF
-	-	TRBV16	15	TRBJ1-1	TGTGCCAGCAGCCAATCGCGAATAATGAACACTGAAGCTTTCTTT	CASSQSRIMNTEAFF
once	TRBD1	TRBV19	17	TRBJ1-5	TGTGCCAGTAGGACAGGGACAGGGGGCGCGAGCAATCAGCCCCAGCATTTT	CASRTGTGGASNQPQHF
-	TRBD1	TRBV7-3	15	TRBJ1-1	TGTGCCAGCAGCTTATGGGGACAGGGTAACACTGAAGCTTTCTTT	CASSLWGQGNTEAFF
-	-	TRBV2	11	TRBJ2-1	TGTGCCAGCACCCTAGAACATGAGCAGTTCTTC	CASTLEHEQFF
-	-	TRBV28	13	TRBJ1-2	TGTGCCAGCAGCTGGGGGGGCGGCTATGGCTACACCTTC	CASSWGGGYGYTF
-	-	TRBV7-9	11	TRBJ1-3	TGTGCCAGCGGGCAGGGAAACACCATATATTTT	CASGQGNTIYF
-	-	TRBV10-3	15	TRBJ2-7	TGTGCCATCAGTGAATGGGACACCCGACCCTACGAGCAGTACTTC	CAISEWDTRPYEQYF
-	TRBD2	TRBV11-2	18	TRBJ2-3	TGTGCCAGCAGCACAGATGGGACTAGCGGGCTCTGGGCAGATACGCAGTATTTT	CASSTDGTSGLWADTQYF
-	-	TRBV7-3	15	TRBJ1-4	TGTGCCAGCAGCCAGTTTCGGACAGTTAATGAAAAACTGTTTTTT	CASSQFRTVNEKLFF
-	-	TRBV12-3/TRBV12-4	11	TRBJ1-1	TGTGCCAGCAGTTTTGCCGGTGAAGCTTTCTTT	CASSFAGEAFF
-	TRBD1	TRBV10-3	15	TRBJ1-1	TGTGCCATCAGTGGGGGAGGACAGGGAGGAACTGAAGCTTTCTTT	CAISGGGQGGTEAFF
-	-	TRBV18	13	TRBJ2-1	TGTGCCAGCTCCCCGGACATCTACAATGAGCAGTTCTTC	CASSPDIYNEQFF
-	TRBD1	TRBV6-5	16	TRBJ1-6	TGTGCCAGCAGTTCCGACAGGGGATCCTATAATTCACCCCTCCACTTT	CASSSDRGSYNSPLHF
-	-	TRBV9	15	TRBJ2-1	TGTGCCAGCAGCGTAGCGGGACAAAGCTACAATGAGCAGTTCTTC	CASSVAGQSYNEQFF
-	TRBD1	TRBV19	14	TRBJ1-5	TGTGCCAGTAGTACGTACAAGACAGGGCCGCCCCAGCATTTT	CASSTYKTGPPQHF
-	TRBD1	TRBV24-1	15	TRBJ1-1	TGTGCCACCAGTGATCCCGGACAGGGTGATACTGAAGCTTTCTTT	CATSDPGQGDTEAFF
-	TRBD2	TRBV28	15	TRBJ2-5	TGTGCCAGCACACATGGGCTAGCGGGTGCAGAGACCCAGTACTTC	CASTHGLAGAETQYF
-	-	TRBV28	12	TRBJ1-2	TGTGCCAGCAGTGGACAGCCCTATGGCTACACCTTC	CASSGQPYGYTF
once	-	TRBV18	15	TRBJ1-1	TGTGCCAGCTCACCGAAAATTATACAGGGCACTGAAGCTTTCTTT	CASSPKIIQGTEAFF
-	-	TRBV28	14	TRBJ2-4	TGTGCCAGCAGCTCCAGCCCCCGGGAAGACATTCAGTACTTC	CASSSSPREDIQYF
-	TRBD1	TRBV18	15	TRBJ2-1	TGTGCCAGCTCTGGGACGGGACAGGGTAGGAATGAGCAGTTCTTC	CASSGTGQGRNEQFF
-	TRBD1	TRBV2	15	TRBJ1-5	TGTGCCAGCAGTTTGCAGGGGGCTGGAGGTCAGCCCCAGCATTTT	CASSLQGAGGQPQHF
-	-	TRBV5-1	15	TRBJ2-5	TGCGCCAGCAGCTTGGATTCGACTAGTCAAGAGACCCAGTACTTC	CASSLDSTSQETQYF
-	TRBD2	TRBV27	15	TRBJ2-1	TGTGCCAGCAGCACCCGGAGCGGGACCCATTCTGAGCAGTTCTTC	CASSTRSGTHSEQFF
-	-	TRBV27	15	TRBJ2-3	TGTGCCAGCAGCAACTCCCCGGGTAGCACAGATACGCAGTATTTT	CASSNSPGSTDTQYF
-	-	TRBV5-6	17	TRBJ1-2	TGTGCCAGCAGCTTCCCCTCAGTCCCCGACAAGAACTATGGCTACACCTTC	CASSFPSVPDKNYGYTF
-	-	TRBV21-1	12	TRBJ1-1	TGTGCCAGCAGCAACGATGGGGCGGACGCTTTCTTT	CASSNDGADAFF
-	-	TRBV24-1	12	TRBJ1-2	TGTGCCACCAGTGAGGGGGGCTATGGCTACACCTTC	CATSEGGYGYTF
-	-	TRBV19	15	TRBJ1-2	TGTGCCAGTAGTATCACCGGGGTGAAGAACTATGGCTACACCTTC	CASSITGVKNYGYTF
-	-	TRBV5-8	14	TRBJ2-7	TGTGCCAGCAGCTTCGGACAGGGAGGGGACGAGCAGTACTTC	CASSFGQGGDEQYF
-	TRBD1	TRBV24-1	18	TRBJ2-3	TGTGCCACCAGTGAACGGACAGGGGCTAGAGTTCTCACAGATACGCAGTATTTT	CATSERTGARVLTDTQYF
-	TRBD1	TRBV19	14	TRBJ1-1	TGTGCCAGTAGTTGGGACAGGGGGAGGTCTGAAGCTTTCTTT	CASSWDRGRSEAFF
-	-	TRBV6-5	12	TRBJ2-1	TGTGCCAGCAGTTTCCCGAGGAGTGAGCAGTTCTTC	CASSFPRSEQFF
-	-	TRBV5-5	15	TRBJ2-7	TGTGCCAGCAGCCCTCTGGGGACTGCCTCGGGGGAGCAGTACTTC	CASSPLGTASGEQYF
-	TRBD1	TRBV7-3	15	TRBJ1-2	TGTGCCAGCAGCTATGGACAGGGTCAAAACTATGGCTACACCTTC	CASSYGQGQNYGYTF
-	-	TRBV28	17	TRBJ1-1	TGTGCCAGCAGTTTCCCGGTTAGCGTCCAAGGGAACACTGAAGCTTTCTTT	CASSFPVSVQGNTEAFF
-	-	TRBV4-1	16	TRBJ2-1	TGCGCCAGCAGTAGAGGCGGGTCTAAGGGGGACAATGAGCAGTTCTTC	CASSRGGSKGDNEQFF